This T cell receptor (beta chain) was identified during a study of blood T cell repertoires in COVID-19 (dated by TCRdb to 2019 to 2021). Background for the entire study: Samples from collaborators originated in the United States, Italy and Spain and spanned both the acute and convalescent phases of COVID-19. The material from the prospective study consisted of cDNA or gDNA derived from T cells, B-cell-depleted T cells, or PBMCs. Where available, HLA class I and class II types were taken from metadata supplied by the sample provider and were not determined by assay-based typing. The repertoires were released in a freely available public database meant as a resource for research on the immune response to SARS-CoV-2. Samples came from the ongoing ImmuneRACE study (first 160 participants) plus 1,254 subjects from 6 global collaborators. Nearly every sample came with metadata listing a de-identified subject ID, COVID-19 status, age in years and sex. Subjects who had been exposed to COVID-19, were actively infected with it, or had recovered from it provided the deeply sampled blood TCRbeta repertoires that made up the dataset. The study at large found these results: The amount of clinical and demographic metadata varied by source and participant and was provided uncurated.

The CDR3 runs 15 residues from the cysteine to the phenylalanine. Only the CDR3 region is kept as DNA, spanning 45 bases read in frame from base 1. The junction carries 12 bases between V and J, which are trimmed by 3 bases and 3 bases respectively. The germline V gene supplies CDR1 SGHAT and CDR2 FQNNGV. Regarding this clone: The antigen this receptor binds is unknown. Base qualities are not recorded, but no much larger clone differs from it by a single base.

At one collaborating source in Seattle, patients were enrolled during active infection and were followed longitudinally through the course of disease. Whole blood was collected in K2EDTA tubes by collaborating institutions according to the institutions' own protocols. For TCRbeta analysis, collaborators shipped samples as frozen whole blood, isolated PBMCs, or DNA extracted from either of those sample types. TCRbeta CDR3 regions were amplified from genomic DNA by means of the immunoSEQ Assay, a bias-controlled multiplex PCR. In the authors' own workflow: Nucleated cell counts per sample were estimated from amplification of reference gene primers within the assay. To quantify the absolute abundance of each unique TCRbeta CDR3 rearrangement, sequence reads were collapsed and filtered. Productive Simpson clonality was computed per sample as the square root of Simpson's diversity index over productive rearrangements. Drawn from immuneACCESS, this table holds only the in-frame rearrangements with V and J called that TCRdb kept. Clones are partly lost; checked studies trace under half to an unresolved V gene and leave the rest unexplained. V and J calls and clone size come straight from that table; D and trimming were deduced from the DNA. The sample data list about 350,000 clones, and roughly 86% of these were observed just once. About 7% of the sample lies in the top ten.

Sequenced sample: peripheral blood. The chain is assembled from TRBV11-2 and TRBJ1-3, with no reliable assignment of the D segment. This sequence was found in a woman between 65 and 79 years old with COVID-19, enrolled during active disease. The CDR3 has the sequence CASSFGRGVGNTIYF. The sequenced DNA is TGTGCCAGCAGCTTTGGTCGGGGAGTTGGAAACACCATATATTTT.